The entry below gives a single T cell receptor (beta chain) sequence along with its context. The repertoire was sequenced with immunoSEQ multiplex PCR; TCRdb's copy has only in-frame clones and lacks some. The data contain about 100,000 clones, about 86% of them singletons. V lost 4 bases, J lost 5 bases, and 3 bases stayed unmatched. The CDR3 has 15 amino acids. The germline V gene has CDR1 PRHDT and CDR2 FYEKMQ (reference sequence). This study enrolled people aged about 18 to 90 from about 24 US geographic areas. Participants' reported clinical history set cohort assignment. This record comes from a study of blood T cell repertoires in COVID-19. On the study more broadly: Specimens from acute and convalescent COVID-19 originated in the United States, Italy and Spain. PBMCs, B-cell-depleted T cells, or T cells were the source of the cDNA or gDNA that made up the material.

The source is a woman aged 45 to 65 who had recovered from COVID-19. This chain joins TRBV13 and TRBJ2-3, with TRBD2 matching 13 bases. The material sequenced was PBMCs or T cells enriched from blood (not recorded which). CDR3 sequence: CASSSRLAGGDTQYF. The CDR3 DNA is TGTGCCAGCAGCTCCCGACTAGCGGGGGGAGATACGCAGTATTTT.